The sequence of this T cell receptor beta chain was determined in a study of blood T cell repertoires in COVID-19. This CDR3 spans 14 amino acids. Per germline, CDR1 MGHRA and CDR2 YSYEKL. Trimming removed 1 base from V and 0 bases from J, with 7 bases in between. The assay was immunoSEQ multiplex PCR, and TCRdb's table has in-frame clones only and misses some. Among about 53,000 clones, around 80% were seen once, and the ten largest hold 11% to 15%. The receptor was isolated from a human donor in a cohort sampled during active COVID-19. This sequence joins TRBV4-1 and TRBJ2-7; D ambiguous. Sequenced sample: peripheral blood. CDR3 residues: CASSQVTASYEQYF. The DNA of the CDR3 is TGCGCCAGCAGCCAAGTTACTGCCTCCTACGAGCAGTACTTC.